Listed below are T cell receptor beta chains from one sample, sequenced in a study of T cells expressing NK-cell markers. For each CDR3 protein, TCRdb gives one entry from its re-call of the 5' RACE reads, without DNA. Its listing shows over 350,000 distinct CDR3 sequences. The sequencing sample was made of blood T cells: a sorted CD56 or NKG2C T cell subset, CD4+ or CD8+ T cells, or bulk PBMC T cells (not recorded which). Source of these receptors: a woman aged 45-65 years in good health. Both conserved end residues are part of each CDR3.

j_call cdr3_length v_call cdr3_aa
TRBJ2-1 13 TRBV7-2 CASSPTGLPDSFF
TRBJ2-2 16 TRBV10-3 CAISEPGLAGTGELFF
TRBJ2-5 16 TRBV4-1 CASSQGAGVGEETQYF
TRBJ2-5 16 TRBV11-2 CASTKWDPRGQETQYF
TRBJ2-1 15 TRBV5-4 CASSASGTTYNEQFF
TRBJ2-1 14 TRBV2 CASSERQVGPEQFF
TRBJ1-5 15 TRBV4-1 CASSQDRQGYQPQHF
TRBJ1-1 14 TRBV12-5 CASGTMWGYTEAFF
TRBJ2-5 13 TRBV5-1 CASSYLSQETQYF
TRBJ2-7 15 TRBV18 CASSPRAGGPYEQYF
TRBJ2-7 15 TRBV27 CASSQGARGSYEQYF
TRBJ2-1 13 TRBV20-1 CSWTSGRENEQFF
TRBJ2-1 18 TRBV14 CASSQGSGRASSYNEQFF
TRBJ2-1 14 TRBV4-1 CASSQWPELVEQFF
TRBJ1-1 15 TRBV12-3/TRBV12-4 CASSFVGRGNTEAFF
TRBJ1-5 16 TRBV12-3/TRBV12-4 CASSRDSSSDNQPQHF
TRBJ2-7 15 TRBV30 CAWSHPGVTTYEQYF
TRBJ2-3 14 TRBV29-1 CSVARMISTDTQYF
TRBJ2-1 14 TRBV20-1 CSAGGQVIGNEQFF
TRBJ2-1 16 TRBV24-1 CATSDRLAGDVDEQFF
TRBJ1-3 16 TRBV6-5 CASRPEGVGSGNTIYF
TRBJ1-2 16 TRBV6-1 CASSRLRTGSNYGYTF
TRBJ2-1 14 TRBV28 CASSPLGVLNEQFF
TRBJ1-5 15 TRBV12-3/TRBV12-4 CASSSLDSLNQPQHF
TRBJ1-4 17 TRBV19 CASSILVSGMRVEKLFF
TRBJ2-3 16 TRBV6-4 CASSPISGSFLDTQYF
TRBJ1-6 12 TRBV10-3 CAIRGGNSPLHF
TRBJ2-3 15 TRBV5-1 CASSLLSGSFATQYF